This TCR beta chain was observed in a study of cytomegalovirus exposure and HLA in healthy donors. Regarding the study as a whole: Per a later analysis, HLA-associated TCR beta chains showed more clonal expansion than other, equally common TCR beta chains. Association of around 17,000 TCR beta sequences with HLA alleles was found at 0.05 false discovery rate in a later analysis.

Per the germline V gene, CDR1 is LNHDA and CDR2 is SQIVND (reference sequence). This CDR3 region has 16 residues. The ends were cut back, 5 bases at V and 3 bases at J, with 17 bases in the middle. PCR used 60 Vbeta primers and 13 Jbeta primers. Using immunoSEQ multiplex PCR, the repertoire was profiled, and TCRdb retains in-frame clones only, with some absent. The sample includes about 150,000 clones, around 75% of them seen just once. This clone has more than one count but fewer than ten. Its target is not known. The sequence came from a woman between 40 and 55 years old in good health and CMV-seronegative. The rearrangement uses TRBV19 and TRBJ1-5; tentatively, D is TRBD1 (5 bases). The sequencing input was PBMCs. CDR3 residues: CASSEPGYTTNQPQHF. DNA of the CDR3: TGTGCCAGTAGTGAACCAGGGTATACGACCAATCAGCCCCAGCATTTT.